Each of the 13 T cell receptor beta chains below was sequenced from the same sample in a study of PD-L1 blockade in urothelial cancer. The assay was immunoSEQ multiplex PCR, and TCRdb's table has in-frame clones only and misses some. The sample records some 74,000 clones, around four fifths being singletons. Regarding time point: pretreatment peripheral blood. The material was PBMCs, obtained around atezolizumab (anti-PD-L1) treatment. These receptors were obtained from a middle-aged man with urothelial cancer.

The chain has TRBV18 and TRBJ2-7; a weak D match, TRBD1 (6 bases). There are 13 residues in the CDR3. The germline CDR1 and CDR2 sequences are KGHSH and LQKENI. Trimming stripped 5 bases from V and 4 bases from J, with 12 bases between. Here the CDR3 reads CASSVGHQYEQYF. CDR3 DNA sequence: TGTGCCAGCTCAGTGGGACATCAGTACGAGCAGTACTTC.

The chain combines TRBV9 with TRBJ2-3; tentatively, D is TRBD2 (8 bases). V lost 3 bases and J 5 bases, leaving 16 bases between the germline ends. The CDR3 consists of 15 residues. Germline CDR1 and CDR2: SGDLS and YYNGEE. The chain's CDR3 is CASSAGGLGIDTQYF. The CDR3 nucleotides are TGTGCCAGCAGCGCAGGGGGACTAGGAATAGATACGCAGTATTTT.

The rearrangement joins TRBV12-5 to TRBJ2-7, with 9 bases fitting TRBD1. Germline loops: CDR1 LGHNT, CDR2 FRNRAP. V lost 7 bases, J lost 3 bases, and 13 bases stayed unmatched. CDR3 length: 16 residues. The CDR3 loop reads CASESKPQTGGYEQYF. In DNA, the CDR3 is TGTGCTAGTGAGTCCAAACCCCAGACAGGGGGCTACGAGCAGTACTTC.

The DNA of the CDR3 is TGTGCCAGCAGCGTAGGAATGGGGGGGAGAGCAACTAATGAAAAACTGTTTTTT. It is translated as CASSVGMGGRATNEKLFF. The gene calls are TRBV9 and TRBJ1-4; D may be TRBD1 (5 bases). Per germline, CDR1 SGDLS and CDR2 YYNGEE. The CDR3 spans 18 residues. The V gene lost 0 bases and the J gene lost 0 bases, with 15 bases spanning the gap.

V gene TRBV9 combines with J gene TRBJ2-1; 9 bases are a match to TRBD1. Germline-derived CDR1 and CDR2 are SGDLS and YYNGEE. This CDR3 is built from 15 residues. V gave up 0 bases and J gave up 9 bases; unmatched junction bases: 7. The CDR3 sequence is CASSVVWTGDSEQFF. The CDR3 nucleotides are TGTGCCAGCAGCGTAGTATGGACAGGGGACAGTGAGCAGTTCTTC.

This chain connects TRBV7-2 to TRBJ1-5; D remains unclear. The CDR3 is 13 residues long. V lost 9 bases and J lost 5, with 14 bases in between. Germline-derived CDR1 and CDR2 are SGHTA and FQGNSA. As DNA, the CDR3 is TGTGCCAGTAGTAAGACATCTGATCAGCCCCAGCATTTT. This translates into CASSKTSDQPQHF.

The chain joins TRBV4-1 to TRBJ2-3, with TRBD2 identical over 15 bases. This CDR3 contains 19 residues. Looked up from germline, CDR1 is MGHRA and CDR2 is YSYEKL. The V gene end was trimmed by 2 bases and the J gene end by 0 bases; junction bases not matched to a gene: 6. In nucleotides, the CDR3 is TGCGCCAGCAGCCAACTGGGACTAGCGGGAGGAATTAGCACAGATACGCAGTATTTT. It yields the protein CASSQLGLAGGISTDTQYF.

This clone was seen many times. The J gene is TRBJ1-1, the V gene TRBV2; D call uncertain. The length of the CDR3 is 14 residues. Trimming shortened V by 4 bases and J by 4 bases, and 13 bases separated the two germline ends. Germline lookup yields CDR1 SNHLY and CDR2 FYNNEI. The CDR3 loop reads CASSVWQEATEAFF. CDR3 bases: TGTGCCAGCAGTGTATGGCAGGAGGCCACTGAAGCTTTCTTT.

The CDR3 spells CASSLAGGVNIQYF. CDR3 sequence (DNA): TGTGCCAGCAGCTTAGCGGGAGGTGTAAACATTCAGTACTTC. V and J are TRBV7-9 and TRBJ2-4; tentatively, D is TRBD2 (6 bases). Germline CDR1 reads SEHNR; CDR2 reads FQNEAQ (reference sequence). The CDR3 totals 14 residues. Trimming removed 0 bases from V and 6 bases from J, with 9 bases in between. Combining the CDR3 with reference TRBV7-9 and TRBJ2-4 gives the whole variable domain DTGVSQNPRHKITKRGQNVTFRCDPISEHNRLYWYRQTLGQGPEFLTYFQNEAQLEKSRLLSDRFSAERPKGSFSTLEIQRTEQGDSAMYLCASSLAGGVNIQYFGAGTRLSVL.

The chain recombines TRBV7-3 with TRBJ2-2; tentative D call: TRBD2 (5 bases). CDR1 is SGHTA, CDR2 FQGTGA, per germline. Trimming pared 5 bases from V and 7 bases from J, leaving 23 bases between. The CDR3 totals 17 residues. CDR3 sequence reads: CASSRLGARALGGELFF. For the CDR3, the DNA is TGTGCCAGCAGCCGATTGGGAGCTAGGGCCCTCGGCGGGGAGCTGTTTTTT.

The CDR3 region is CASSLDWTGSNQPQHF. CDR3 coding DNA: TGTGCCAGCAGCTTAGATTGGACAGGTTCCAATCAGCCCCAGCATTTT. The V call is TRBV11-2, the J call TRBJ1-5, with 7 bases fitting TRBD1. Germline CDR1 SGHAT, CDR2 FQNNGV. This CDR3 comprises 16 residues. V was pared by 0 bases and J by 3 bases, with 5 bases of the junction left unmatched. The whole variable domain, filled in from reference TRBV11-2 and TRBJ1-5, reads EAGVAQSPRYKIIEKRQSVAFWCNPISGHATLYWYQQILGQGPKLLIQFQNNGVVDDSQLPKDRFSAERLKGVDSTLKIQPAKLEDSAVYLCASSLDWTGSNQPQHFGDGTRLSIL.

This sequence joins TRBV10-1 and TRBJ2-5; D remains ambiguous. V was cut by 3 bases and J by 6 bases, with 11 bases left in between. This CDR3 has 13 amino acids. Germline CDR1 reads WNHNN; CDR2 reads SYGVQD (reference sequence). The CDR3 reads CASSEEVAQTQYF. The CDR3 nucleotides read TGCGCCAGCAGTGAAGAAGTAGCCCAGACCCAGTACTTC.

The chain is built from TRBV9 and TRBJ2-1; D is possibly TRBD2 (7 bases). V was clipped by 1 base and J by 8 bases, with 28 bases between them. Looked up from germline, CDR1 is SGDLS and CDR2 is YYNGEE. The CDR3 has 19 amino acids. DNA of the CDR3: TGTGCCAGCAGCGTAAAGAGGGGGAACCTAGCGGACCTCAGGGATGAGCAGTTCTTC. Protein product: CASSVKRGNLADLRDEQFF.